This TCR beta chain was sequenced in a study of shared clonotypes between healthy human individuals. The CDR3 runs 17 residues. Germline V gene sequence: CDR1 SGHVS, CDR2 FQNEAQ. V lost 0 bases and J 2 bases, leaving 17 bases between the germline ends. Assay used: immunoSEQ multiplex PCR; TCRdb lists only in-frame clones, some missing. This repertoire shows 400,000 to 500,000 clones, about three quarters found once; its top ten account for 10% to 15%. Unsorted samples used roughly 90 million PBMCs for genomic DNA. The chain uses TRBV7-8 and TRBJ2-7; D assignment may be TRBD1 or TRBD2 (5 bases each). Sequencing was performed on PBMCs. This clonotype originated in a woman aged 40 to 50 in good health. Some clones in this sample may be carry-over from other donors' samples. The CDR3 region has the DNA TGTGCCAGCAGCTTAGCTTTCCTCACTGGGACGGCCTACGAGCAGTACTTC. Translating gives CASSLAFLTGTAYEQYF.